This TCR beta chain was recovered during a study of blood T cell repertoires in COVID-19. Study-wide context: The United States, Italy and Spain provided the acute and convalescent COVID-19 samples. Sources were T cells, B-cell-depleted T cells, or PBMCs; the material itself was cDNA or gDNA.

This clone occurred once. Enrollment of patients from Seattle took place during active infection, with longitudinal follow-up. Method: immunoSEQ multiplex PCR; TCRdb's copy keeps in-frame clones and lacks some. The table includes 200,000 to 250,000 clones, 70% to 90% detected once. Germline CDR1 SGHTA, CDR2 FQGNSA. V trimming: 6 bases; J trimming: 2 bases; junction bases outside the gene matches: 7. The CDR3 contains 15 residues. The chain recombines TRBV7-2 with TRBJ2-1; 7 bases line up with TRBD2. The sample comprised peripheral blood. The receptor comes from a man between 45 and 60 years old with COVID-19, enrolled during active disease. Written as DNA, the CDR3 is TGTGCCAGCAGTCCCCTAGCGGCCGCCTACAATGAGCAGTTCTTC. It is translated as CASSPLAAAYNEQFF.